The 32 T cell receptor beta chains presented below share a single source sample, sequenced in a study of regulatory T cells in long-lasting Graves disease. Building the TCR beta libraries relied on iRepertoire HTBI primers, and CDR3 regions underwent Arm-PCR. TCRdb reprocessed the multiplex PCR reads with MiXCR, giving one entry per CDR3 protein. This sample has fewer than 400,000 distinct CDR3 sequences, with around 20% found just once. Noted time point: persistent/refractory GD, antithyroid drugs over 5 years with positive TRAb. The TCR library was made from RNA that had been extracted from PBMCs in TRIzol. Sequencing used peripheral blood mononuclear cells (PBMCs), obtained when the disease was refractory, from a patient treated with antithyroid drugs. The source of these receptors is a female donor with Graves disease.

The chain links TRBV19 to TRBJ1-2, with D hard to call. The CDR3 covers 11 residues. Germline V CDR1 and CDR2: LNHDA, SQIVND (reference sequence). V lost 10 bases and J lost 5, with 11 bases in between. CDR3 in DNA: TGTGCCACCCTGCACTATTATGGCTACACCTTC. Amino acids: CATLHYYGYTF.

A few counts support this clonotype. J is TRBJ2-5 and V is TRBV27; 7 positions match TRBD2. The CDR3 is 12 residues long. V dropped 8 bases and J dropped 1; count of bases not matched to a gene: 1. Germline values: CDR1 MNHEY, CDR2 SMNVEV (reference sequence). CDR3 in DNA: TGTGCCAGCGGGGAGGGCCAAGAGACCCAGTACTTC. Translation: CASGEGQETQYF.

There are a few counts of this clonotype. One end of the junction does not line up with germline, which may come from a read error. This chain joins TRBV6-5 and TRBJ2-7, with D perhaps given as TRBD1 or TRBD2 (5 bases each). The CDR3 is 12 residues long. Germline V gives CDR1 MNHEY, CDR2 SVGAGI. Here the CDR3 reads CAGSLGVREQYF. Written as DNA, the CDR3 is TGTGCCGGCAGTTTGGGGGTCCGAGAGCAGTACTTC.

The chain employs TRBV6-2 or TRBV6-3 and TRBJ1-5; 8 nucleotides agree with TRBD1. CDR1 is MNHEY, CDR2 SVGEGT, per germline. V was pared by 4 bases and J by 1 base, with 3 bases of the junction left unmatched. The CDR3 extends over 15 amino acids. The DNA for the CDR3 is TGTGCCAGCAGTTCAGGGGGCGGAAGCAATCAGCCCCAGCATTTT. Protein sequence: CASSSGGGSNQPQHF.

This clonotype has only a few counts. CDR3 in DNA: TGTGCTGGGGGGACCGGACAGGGGGATTCACCCCTCCACTTT. This gives the protein CAGGTGQGDSPLHF. V is TRBV7-9 and J is TRBJ1-6; 10 nucleotides agree with TRBD1. The length of the CDR3 is 14 residues. Germline CDR1 SEHNR, CDR2 FQNEAQ (reference sequence).

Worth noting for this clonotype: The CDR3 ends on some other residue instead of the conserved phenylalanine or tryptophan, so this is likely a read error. The CDR3 is CASRPGQGARGTEAFL. CDR3 coding DNA: TGCGCCAGCCGTCCGGGACAGGGGGCTCGGGGCACTGAAGCTTTCCTT. The V gene is TRBV5-1, the J gene TRBJ1-1, with TRBD1 matching 12 bases. V was clipped by 7 bases and J by 4 bases; unmatched bases: 11. The CDR3 consists of 16 residues. Germline V gene sequence: CDR1 SGHRS, CDR2 YFSETQ.

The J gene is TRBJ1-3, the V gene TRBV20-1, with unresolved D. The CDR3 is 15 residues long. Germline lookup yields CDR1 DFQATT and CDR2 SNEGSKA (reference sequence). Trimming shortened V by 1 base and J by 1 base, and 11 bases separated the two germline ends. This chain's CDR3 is CSARGPELSGNTIYF. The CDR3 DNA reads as TGCAGTGCTAGAGGCCCCGAATTATCTGGAAACACCATATATTTT.

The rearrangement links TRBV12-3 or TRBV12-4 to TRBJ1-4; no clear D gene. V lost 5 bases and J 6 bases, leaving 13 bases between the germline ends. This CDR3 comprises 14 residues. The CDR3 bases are TGTGCCAGCAGTCCGGGAGTCGGTGATGAAAAACTGTTTTTT. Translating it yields CASSPGVGDEKLFF.

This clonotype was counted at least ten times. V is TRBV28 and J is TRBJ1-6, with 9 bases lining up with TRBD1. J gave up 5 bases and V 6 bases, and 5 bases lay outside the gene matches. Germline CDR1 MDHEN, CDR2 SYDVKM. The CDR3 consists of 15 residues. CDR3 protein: CASSRRDRDNSPLHF. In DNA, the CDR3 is TGTGCCAGCAGCCGCCGGGACAGGGATAATTCACCCCTCCACTTT.

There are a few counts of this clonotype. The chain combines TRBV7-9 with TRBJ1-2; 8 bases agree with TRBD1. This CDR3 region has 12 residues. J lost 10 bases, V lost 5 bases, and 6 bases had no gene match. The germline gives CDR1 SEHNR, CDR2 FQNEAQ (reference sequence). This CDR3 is CASSADRGSYTF. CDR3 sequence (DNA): TGTGCCAGCAGCGCCGACAGGGGTTCCTACACCTTC.

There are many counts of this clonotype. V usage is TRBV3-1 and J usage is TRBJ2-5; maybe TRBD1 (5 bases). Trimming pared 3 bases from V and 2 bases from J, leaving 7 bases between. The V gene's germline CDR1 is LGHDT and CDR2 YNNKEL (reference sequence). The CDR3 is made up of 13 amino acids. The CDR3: CASSHRTQETQYF. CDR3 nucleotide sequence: TGTGCCAGCAGCCATAGGACACAAGAGACCCAGTACTTC.

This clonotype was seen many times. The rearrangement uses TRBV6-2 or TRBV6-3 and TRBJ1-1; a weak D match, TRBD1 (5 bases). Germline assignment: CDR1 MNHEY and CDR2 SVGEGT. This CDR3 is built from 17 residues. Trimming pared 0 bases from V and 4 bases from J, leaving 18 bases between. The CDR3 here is CASSYSMGVGPGTEAFF. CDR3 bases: TGTGCCAGCAGTTACTCTATGGGGGTAGGGCCCGGCACTGAAGCTTTCTTT.

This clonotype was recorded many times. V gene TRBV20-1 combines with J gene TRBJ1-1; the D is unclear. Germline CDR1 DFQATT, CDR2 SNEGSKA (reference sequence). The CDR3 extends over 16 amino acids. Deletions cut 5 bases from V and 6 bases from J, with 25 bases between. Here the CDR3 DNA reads TGCAGTGCTGCTCCTAGGAGGGTCTTCGCGAGGTCTGAAGCTTTCTTT. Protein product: CSAAPRRVFARSEAFF.

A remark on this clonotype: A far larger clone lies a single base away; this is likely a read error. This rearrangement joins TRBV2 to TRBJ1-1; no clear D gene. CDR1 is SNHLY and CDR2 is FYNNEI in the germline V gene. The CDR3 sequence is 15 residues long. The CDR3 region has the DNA TGTGCCAGCAGCTTATTTGGGTTGGGCAACATTGAAGCTTTCTTT. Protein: CASSLFGLGNIEAFF.

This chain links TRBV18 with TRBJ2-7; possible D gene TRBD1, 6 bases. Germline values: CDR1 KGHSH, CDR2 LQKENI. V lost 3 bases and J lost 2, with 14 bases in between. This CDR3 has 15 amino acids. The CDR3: CASSPAGTIAYEQYF. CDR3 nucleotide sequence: TGTGCCAGCTCACCCGCCGGGACAATCGCCTACGAGCAGTACTTC.

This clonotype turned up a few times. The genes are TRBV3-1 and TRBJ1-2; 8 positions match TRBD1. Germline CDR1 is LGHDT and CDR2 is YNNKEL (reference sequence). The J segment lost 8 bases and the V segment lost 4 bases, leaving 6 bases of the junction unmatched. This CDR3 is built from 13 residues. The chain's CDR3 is CASSRGQGNGYTF. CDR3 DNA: TGTGCCAGCAGCCGAGGACAGGGAAACGGCTACACCTTC.

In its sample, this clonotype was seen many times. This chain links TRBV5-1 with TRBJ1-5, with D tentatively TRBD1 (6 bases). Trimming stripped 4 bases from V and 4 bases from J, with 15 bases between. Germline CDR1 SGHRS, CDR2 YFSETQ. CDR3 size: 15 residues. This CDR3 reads CASSLEGQRNQPQHF. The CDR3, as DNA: TGCGCCAGCAGCCTGGAAGGACAGAGAAATCAGCCCCAGCATTTT.

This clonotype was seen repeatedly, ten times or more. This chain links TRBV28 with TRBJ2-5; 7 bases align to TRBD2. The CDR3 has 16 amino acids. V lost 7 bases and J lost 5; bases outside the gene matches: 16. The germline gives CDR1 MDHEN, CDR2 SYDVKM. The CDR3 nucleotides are TGTGCCAGCATTAAATGGGGGAGGGGCCTCGAGGAGACCCAGTACTTC. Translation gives CASIKWGRGLEETQYF.

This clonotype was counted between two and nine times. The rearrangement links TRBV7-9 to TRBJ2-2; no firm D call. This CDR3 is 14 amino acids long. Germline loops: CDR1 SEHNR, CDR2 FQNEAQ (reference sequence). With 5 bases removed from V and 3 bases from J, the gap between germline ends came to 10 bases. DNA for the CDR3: TGTGCCAGCAGCGGGAAGAACTACACCGGGGAGCTGTTTTTT. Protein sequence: CASSGKNYTGELFF.

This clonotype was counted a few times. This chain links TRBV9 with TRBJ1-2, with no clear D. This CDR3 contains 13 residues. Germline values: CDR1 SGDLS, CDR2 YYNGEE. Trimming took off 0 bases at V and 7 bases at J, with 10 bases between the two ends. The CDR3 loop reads CASSVATGGGYTF. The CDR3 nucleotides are TGTGCCAGCAGCGTAGCTACCGGAGGTGGCTACACCTTC. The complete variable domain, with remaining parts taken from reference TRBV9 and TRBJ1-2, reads DSGVTQTPKHLITATGQRVTLRCSPRSGDLSVYWYQQSLDQGLQFLIQYYNGEERAKGNILERFSAQQFPDLHSELNLSSLELGDSALYFCASSVATGGGYTFGSGTRLTVV.

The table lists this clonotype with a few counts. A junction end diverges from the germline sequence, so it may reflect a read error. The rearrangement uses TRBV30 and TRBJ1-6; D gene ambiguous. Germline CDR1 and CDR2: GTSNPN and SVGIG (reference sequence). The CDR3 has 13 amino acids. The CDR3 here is CAWSTGHNSPLHF. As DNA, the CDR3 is TGTGCCTGGAGTACCGGGCATAATTCGCCCCTCCACTTT.

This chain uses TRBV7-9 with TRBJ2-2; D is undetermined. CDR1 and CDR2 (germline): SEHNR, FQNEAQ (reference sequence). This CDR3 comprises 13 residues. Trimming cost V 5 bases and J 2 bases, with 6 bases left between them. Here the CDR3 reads CASSALNTGELFF. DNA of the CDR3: TGTGCCAGCAGCGCCTTAAACACCGGGGAGCTGTTTTTT.

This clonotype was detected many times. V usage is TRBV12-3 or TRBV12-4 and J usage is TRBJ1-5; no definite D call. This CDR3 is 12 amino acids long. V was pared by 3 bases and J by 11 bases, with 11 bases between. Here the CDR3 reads CASSFGLGAQHF. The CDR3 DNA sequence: TGTGCCAGCAGTTTCGGCCTCGGGGCCCAGCATTTT.

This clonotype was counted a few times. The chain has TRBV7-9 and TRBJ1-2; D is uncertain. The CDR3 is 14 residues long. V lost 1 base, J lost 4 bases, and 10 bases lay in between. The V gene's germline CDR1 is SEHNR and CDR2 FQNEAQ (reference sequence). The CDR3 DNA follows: TGTGCCAGCAGCTTAGATACCTACTCCTATGGCTACACCTTC. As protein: CASSLDTYSYGYTF.

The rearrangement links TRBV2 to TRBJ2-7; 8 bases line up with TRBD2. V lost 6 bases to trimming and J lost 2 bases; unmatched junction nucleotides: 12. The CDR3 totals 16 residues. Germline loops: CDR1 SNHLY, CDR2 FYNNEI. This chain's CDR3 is CASSGDLAGLTYEQYF. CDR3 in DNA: TGTGCCAGCAGCGGCGATCTAGCGGGCCTAACCTACGAGCAGTACTTC.

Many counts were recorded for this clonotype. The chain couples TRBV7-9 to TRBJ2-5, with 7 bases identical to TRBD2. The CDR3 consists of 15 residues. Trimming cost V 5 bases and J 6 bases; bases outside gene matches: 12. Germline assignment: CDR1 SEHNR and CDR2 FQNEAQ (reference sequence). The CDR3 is CASSPSEAGAQTQYF. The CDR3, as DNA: TGTGCCAGCAGCCCATCGGAGGCGGGAGCCCAGACCCAGTACTTC. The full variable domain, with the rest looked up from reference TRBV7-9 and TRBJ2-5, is DTGVSQNPRHKITKRGQNVTFRCDPISEHNRLYWYRQTLGQGPEFLTYFQNEAQLEKSRLLSDRFSAERPKGSFSTLEIQRTEQGDSAMYLCASSPSEAGAQTQYFGPGTRLLVL.

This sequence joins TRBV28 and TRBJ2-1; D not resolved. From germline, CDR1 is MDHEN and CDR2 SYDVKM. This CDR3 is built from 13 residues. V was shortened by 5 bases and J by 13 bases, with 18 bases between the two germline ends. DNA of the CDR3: TGTGCCAGCAGTCCGACTGTTGCCCCCTCCCAGTTCTTC. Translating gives CASSPTVAPSQFF. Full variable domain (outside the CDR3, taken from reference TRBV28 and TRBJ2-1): DVKVTQSSRYLVKRTGEKVFLECVQDMDHENMFWYRQDPGLGLRLIYFSYDVKMKEKGDIPEGYSVSREKKERFSLILESASTNQTSMYLCASSPTVAPSQFFGPGTRLTVL.

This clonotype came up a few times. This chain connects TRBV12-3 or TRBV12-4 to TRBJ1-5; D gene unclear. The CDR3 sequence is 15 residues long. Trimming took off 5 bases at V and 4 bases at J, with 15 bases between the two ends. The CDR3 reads CASSEAGQLNQPQHF. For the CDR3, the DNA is TGTGCCAGCAGTGAAGCGGGTCAGTTAAATCAGCCCCAGCATTTT.

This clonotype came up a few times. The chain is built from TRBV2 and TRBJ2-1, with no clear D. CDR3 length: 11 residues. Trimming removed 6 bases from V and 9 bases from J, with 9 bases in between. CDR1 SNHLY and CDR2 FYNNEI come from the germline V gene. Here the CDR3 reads CASSTVGEQFF. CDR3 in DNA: TGTGCCAGCAGCACCGTGGGTGAGCAGTTCTTC.

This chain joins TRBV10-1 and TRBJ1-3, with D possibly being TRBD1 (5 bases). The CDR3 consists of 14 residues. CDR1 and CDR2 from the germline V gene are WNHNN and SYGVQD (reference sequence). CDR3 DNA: TGCGACAACGGGACCGCGAACTCTGGAAACACCATATATTTT. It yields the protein CDNGTANSGNTIYF.

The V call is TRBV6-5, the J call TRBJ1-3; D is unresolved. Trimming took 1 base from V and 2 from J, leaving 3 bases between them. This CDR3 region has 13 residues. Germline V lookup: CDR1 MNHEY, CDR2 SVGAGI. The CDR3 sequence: CASSYCPGNTIYF. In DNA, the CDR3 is TGTGCCAGCAGTTACTGTCCTGGAAACACCATATATTTT.

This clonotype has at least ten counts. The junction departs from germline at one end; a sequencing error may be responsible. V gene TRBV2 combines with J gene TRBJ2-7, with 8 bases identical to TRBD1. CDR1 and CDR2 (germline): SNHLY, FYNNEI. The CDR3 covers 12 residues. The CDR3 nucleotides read TGTGCCAGCAGTGGCCGAAAGGGACAGGAAGGCTTC. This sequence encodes CASSGRKGQEGF. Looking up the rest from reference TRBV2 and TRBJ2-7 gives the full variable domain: EPEVTQTPSHQVTQMGQEVILRCVPISNHLYFYWYRQILGQKVEFLVSFYNNEISEKSEIFDDQFSVERPDGSNFTLKIRSTKLEDSAMYFCASSGRKGQEGFGPGTRLTVT.